This entry features one T cell receptor (beta chain) sequence. In the authors' methods: Reference gene primer amplification gave nucleated cell count estimates. The method was immunoSEQ multiplex PCR; TCRdb's version includes in-frame clones alone and lacks a portion of them. That table gives V, J and clone size, and the DNA gave D and trimming. The sample includes about 170,000 clones, about 85% of them seen just once. This specimen comes from a study of blood T cell repertoires in COVID-19. On the study more broadly: There were acute and convalescent COVID-19 samples, and they came from the United States, Italy and Spain. PBMCs, B-cell-depleted T cells, or T cells were the source of the cDNA or gDNA that made up the material.

The CDR3 totals 15 residues. Germline CDR1 reads MGHRA; CDR2 reads YSYEKL. V lost 8 bases, J lost 0 bases, and 14 bases lay in between. The sample taken for sequencing was peripheral blood. This TCR was recovered from a human donor with acute or convalescent COVID-19. The donor label of this sample is uncertain. The chain recombines TRBV4-1 with TRBJ2-1, with a tentative D call TRBD2 (6 bases). The CDR3 reads CASARAGSSYNEQFF. CDR3 bases: TGCGCCAGCGCCAGGGCGGGATCCTCCTACAATGAGCAGTTCTTC.